This passage covers 20 T cell receptor beta chains from one sample sequenced in a study of neoadjuvant anti-PD-1 for oral cavity cancer. Assay: immunoSEQ multiplex PCR; the TCRdb copy retains only in-frame clones and omits some. The data hold about 15,000 clones, with 55% to 80% observed a single time. Sequencing used PBMCs, obtained before nivolumab (anti-PD-1) treatment. These receptors all stem from a person between 40 and 85 years old with oral cavity squamous cell carcinoma.

This clone was seen only a few times. V and J are TRBV10-3 and TRBJ2-7; 9 nucleotides line up with TRBD1. V was pared by 0 bases and J by 5 bases, with 11 bases of the junction left unmatched. Looked up from germline, CDR1 is ENHRY and CDR2 is SYGVKD. The CDR3 contains 17 residues. The CDR3 reads CAISESHPTGGRDEQYF. In nucleotides, the CDR3 is TGTGCCATCAGTGAGTCGCACCCGACAGGGGGAAGGGACGAGCAGTACTTC.

This clone occurred a few times. The chain employs TRBV5-1 and TRBJ2-7; 9 nucleotides align to TRBD2. V dropped 1 base and J dropped 3; count of bases not matched to a gene: 14. This CDR3 has 18 amino acids. CDR1 SGHRS and CDR2 YFSETQ come from the germline V gene. The CDR3 protein is CASSLPGLAFGWNYEQYF. The CDR3 nucleotides read TGCGCCAGCAGCTTGCCTGGACTAGCGTTCGGGTGGAACTACGAGCAGTACTTC.

The chain has TRBV5-4 and TRBJ2-3; D not certain. With 0 bases removed from V and 0 bases from J, the gap between germline ends came to 8 bases. This CDR3 is 15 amino acids long. Germline V gene lookup returns CDR1 SGHNT and CDR2 YYREEE (reference sequence). The CDR3 nucleotides read TGTGCCAGCAGCTTGGGCGAAATAAGCACAGATACGCAGTATTTT. Amino acid sequence: CASSLGEISTDTQYF.

The chain links TRBV9 to TRBJ2-7, with 9 nucleotides matching TRBD1. CDR1 and CDR2 from the germline V gene are SGDLS and YYNGEE. V was pared by 4 bases and J by 3 bases, with 5 bases of the junction left unmatched. The CDR3 runs to 14 residues. The CDR3 is CASSPSGQGYEQYF. The CDR3 DNA sequence: TGTGCCAGCAGCCCCTCGGGACAGGGCTACGAGCAGTACTTC.

This clone was seen only once. The chain employs TRBV27 and TRBJ1-5; D is perhaps TRBD1 (6 bases). This CDR3 has 16 amino acids. V was trimmed by 0 bases and J by 2 bases, leaving 11 bases between them. The germline CDR1 and CDR2 sequences are MNHEY and SMNVEV (reference sequence). The DNA of the CDR3 is TGTGCCAGCAGTTTATCGTCCAGGGGAGGCAATCAGCCCCAGCATTTT. Translation: CASSLSSRGGNQPQHF.

The rearrangement links TRBV29-1 to TRBJ2-1, with D possibly called TRBD1 or TRBD2 (5 bases each). V dropped 1 base and J dropped 7 bases, with 20 bases sitting between them. CDR1 and CDR2 (germline): SQVTM, ANQGSEA. This CDR3 is 16 amino acids long. CDR3 amino acids: CSVEGGPRGRDNEQFF. The CDR3 DNA follows: TGCAGCGTTGAAGGGGGCCCCCGAGGGAGAGATAATGAGCAGTTCTTC.

V usage is TRBV29-1 and J usage is TRBJ2-4; D gene unclear. V was pared by 6 bases and J by 6 bases, with 15 bases between. The CDR3 extends over 13 amino acids. Germline V gene data show CDR1 as SQVTM and CDR2 as ANQGSEA. CDR3: CSVQALHGNIQYF. The CDR3 nucleotides are TGCAGCGTACAAGCCCTCCATGGAAACATTCAGTACTTC. Combining the CDR3 with reference TRBV29-1 and TRBJ2-4 gives the whole variable domain SAVISQKPSRDICQRGTSLTIQCQVDSQVTMMFWYRQQPGQSLTLIATANQGSEATYESGFVIDKFPISRPNLTFSTLTVSNMSPEDSSIYLCSVQALHGNIQYFGAGTRLSVL.

The chain has TRBV9 and TRBJ1-2; D possibly corresponds to TRBD1 (6 bases). Germline values: CDR1 SGDLS, CDR2 YYNGEE. The CDR3 runs to 14 residues. Trimming cost V 0 bases and J 8 bases, with 14 bases left between them. In DNA, the CDR3 is TGTGCCAGCAGCGTAGAAGTGGGGGCGGGAGGCTACACCTTC. Protein sequence: CASSVEVGAGGYTF. Variable domain in full (rest from reference TRBV9 and TRBJ1-2): DSGVTQTPKHLITATGQRVTLRCSPRSGDLSVYWYQQSLDQGLQFLIQYYNGEERAKGNILERFSAQQFPDLHSELNLSSLELGDSALYFCASSVEVGAGGYTFGSGTRLTVV.

This clone was picked up a small number of times. This chain connects TRBV9 to TRBJ1-1, with D perhaps matching TRBD1 (6 bases). Germline V gene sequence: CDR1 SGDLS, CDR2 YYNGEE. Trimming pared 0 bases from V and 5 bases from J, leaving 8 bases between. This CDR3 comprises 13 residues. The DNA for the CDR3 is TGTGCCAGCAGCGTAGCTCAGGGGACTGAAGCTTTCTTT. It is translated as CASSVAQGTEAFF.

The chain has TRBV2 and TRBJ2-2; 8 bases map to TRBD2. The junction had 15 bases not matched to a gene; V was cut back by 6 bases and J by 3 bases. The V gene's germline CDR1 is SNHLY and CDR2 FYNNEI. The length of the CDR3 is 18 residues. The DNA of the CDR3 is TGTGCCAGCAGGCGCGGGAGGTTGGTGAGTCGCGACACCGGGGAGCTGTTTTTT. Its translation: CASRRGRLVSRDTGELFF.

The chain has TRBV7-7 and TRBJ2-3; 8 bases agree with TRBD2. The CDR3 is 18 amino acids. The V segment lost 1 base and the J segment 5 bases; nucleotides outside the gene matches: 14. Germline V CDR1 and CDR2: SSHAT, FNYEAQ (reference sequence). Here the CDR3 reads CASSLEPLGSGGGDTQYF. The CDR3 DNA sequence: TGTGCCAGCAGCTTAGAGCCTCTAGGGTCGGGAGGGGGAGATACGCAGTATTTT.

The chain links TRBV20-1 to TRBJ2-1; D is unclear. CDR3 length: 11 amino acids. Germline-derived CDR1 and CDR2 are DFQATT and SNEGSKA (reference sequence). With 6 bases removed from V and 9 bases from J, the gap between germline ends came to 12 bases. CDR3 protein: CSALTHTEQFF. In DNA form, the CDR3 reads TGCAGTGCCCTGACTCATACTGAGCAGTTCTTC.

This clone came up once. The chain employs TRBV19 and TRBJ1-6; no definite D call. CDR1 LNHDA and CDR2 SQIVND come from the germline V gene (reference sequence). V was cut by 3 bases and J by 0 bases, with 6 bases left in between. CDR3 length equals 15 residues. The DNA of the CDR3 is TGTGCCAGTAGTATGGAGGGCTCCTATAATTCACCCCTCCACTTT. It yields the protein CASSMEGSYNSPLHF.

This chain joins TRBV5-1 and TRBJ1-2, with 8 bases identical to TRBD1. The junction had 5 bases not matched to a gene; V was cut back by 0 bases and J by 4 bases. Germline CDR1 and CDR2: SGHRS and YFSETQ. The CDR3 is 15 amino acids. This CDR3 reads CASSLESGGTYGYTF. The CDR3 DNA is TGCGCCAGCAGCTTGGAGTCAGGGGGCACCTATGGCTACACCTTC.

This clone was seen more than once but under ten times. This chain uses TRBV4-1 with TRBJ2-2; tentative D call: TRBD2 (5 bases). In germline, CDR1 is MGHRA, CDR2 YSYEKL. The ends were cut back, 1 base at V and 6 bases at J, with 12 bases in the middle. The CDR3 totals 15 residues. CDR3 region: CASSQALRASGELFF. CDR3 in DNA: TGCGCCAGCAGCCAAGCTTTGAGGGCTTCCGGGGAGCTGTTTTTT.

This clone has more than one count but fewer than ten. CDR3 nucleotides: TGTGCCAGCCATGAAACAGGGCTTGGCTACACCTTC. It is translated as CASHETGLGYTF. This rearrangement joins TRBV9 to TRBJ1-2; the D gene is possibly TRBD1 (6 bases). The CDR3 has 12 residues. V lost 7 bases to trimming and J lost 7 bases, with 14 bases between them. Germline V gene sequence: CDR1 SGDLS, CDR2 YYNGEE. Complete variable domain (other parts from reference TRBV9 and TRBJ1-2): DSGVTQTPKHLITATGQRVTLRCSPRSGDLSVYWYQQSLDQGLQFLIQYYNGEERAKGNILERFSAQQFPDLHSELNLSSLELGDSALYFCASHETGLGYTFGSGTRLTVV.

V gene TRBV5-4 combines with J gene TRBJ2-7; tentative D call: TRBD1 (6 bases). Deletions cut 0 bases from V and 2 bases from J, with 6 bases between. The CDR3 runs 13 residues. Germline assignment: CDR1 SGHNT and CDR2 YYREEE (reference sequence). The CDR3 region has the DNA TGTGCCAGCAGCTTGGGGGGGCCCTACGAGCAGTACTTC. It specifies CASSLGGPYEQYF.

The V call is TRBV28, the J call TRBJ1-5; TRBD1 might be the D (6 bases). With 3 bases removed from V and 5 bases from J, the gap between germline ends came to 11 bases. CDR1 and CDR2 (germline): MDHEN, SYDVKM. The CDR3 runs to 14 residues. CDR3: CASSFSDSYQPQHF. CDR3 sequence (DNA): TGTGCCAGCAGTTTCTCGGACAGCTATCAGCCCCAGCATTTT.

This chain connects TRBV19 to TRBJ1-3; D perhaps matches TRBD1 (5 bases). The CDR3 consists of 15 residues. The V end lost 3 bases, the J end lost 2 bases, and 11 bases lay between the germline ends. CDR1 is LNHDA and CDR2 is SQIVND in the germline V gene (reference sequence). CDR3 sequence reads: CASSMSRGAGNTIYF. The CDR3 region has the DNA TGTGCCAGTAGTATGTCCCGGGGCGCTGGAAACACCATATATTTT.

This clone was observed a few times. The rearrangement links TRBV6-1 to TRBJ1-1, with no clear D. V dropped 2 bases and J dropped 7 bases, with 8 bases sitting between them. Germline V gene sequence: CDR1 MNHNS, CDR2 SASEGT. The CDR3 sequence is 12 residues long. Here the CDR3 reads CASSERADEAFF. The CDR3 bases are TGTGCCAGCAGTGAAAGGGCAGATGAAGCTTTCTTT.